These 3 T cell receptor beta chains share one sample of origin, sequenced in a study of CD8+ T cells in alopecia areata. Extracted RNA was reverse transcribed, and the resulting cDNA served as sequencing template. Sequencing used immunoSEQ multiplex PCR; TCRdb keeps in-frame clones, though not all of them. The sample lists approximately 140,000 clones, 80% to 90% seen once, with roughly 25% in the top ten. Treatment reported: oral pan-JAK inhibitor, 5-10 mg twice daily. The source material was CD8+ T cells sorted from blood, sampled at week 4, from a patient treated with tofacitinib. All receptors derive from a human donor with alopecia areata.

The chain recombines TRBV7-9 with TRBJ2-5; a possible D gene is TRBD2 (6 bases). This CDR3 is built from 14 residues. CDR1 SEHNR and CDR2 FQNEAQ come from the germline V gene (reference sequence). Deletions cut 5 bases from V and 2 bases from J, with 12 bases between. In DNA, the CDR3 is TGTGCCAGCAGCCCCGGGACTCTGCAAGAGACCCAGTACTTC. It translates to CASSPGTLQETQYF.

In its sample, this clone was seen once. CDR3 DNA sequence: TGTGCCAGTCGGCTAGCGGCCTACAATGAGCAGTTCTTC. Translated, it gives CASRLAAYNEQFF. The chain employs TRBV19 and TRBJ2-1, with TRBD2 matching over 7 bases. The CDR3 spans 13 residues. J was trimmed by 2 bases and V by 8 bases; bases with no gene match: 3. CDR1 LNHDA and CDR2 SQIVND come from the germline V gene (reference sequence).

The chain carries TRBV30 and TRBJ2-2; 8 bases are shared with TRBD1. The CDR3 has 14 residues. The trim removed 1 base at V and 4 bases at J, leaving 2 bases unmatched. Germline V gives CDR1 GTSNPN, CDR2 SVGIG (reference sequence). In nucleotides, the CDR3 is TGTGCCTGGAGTGGGGGGACAGGCACCGGGGAGCTGTTTTTT. Translated, it gives CAWSGGTGTGELFF.